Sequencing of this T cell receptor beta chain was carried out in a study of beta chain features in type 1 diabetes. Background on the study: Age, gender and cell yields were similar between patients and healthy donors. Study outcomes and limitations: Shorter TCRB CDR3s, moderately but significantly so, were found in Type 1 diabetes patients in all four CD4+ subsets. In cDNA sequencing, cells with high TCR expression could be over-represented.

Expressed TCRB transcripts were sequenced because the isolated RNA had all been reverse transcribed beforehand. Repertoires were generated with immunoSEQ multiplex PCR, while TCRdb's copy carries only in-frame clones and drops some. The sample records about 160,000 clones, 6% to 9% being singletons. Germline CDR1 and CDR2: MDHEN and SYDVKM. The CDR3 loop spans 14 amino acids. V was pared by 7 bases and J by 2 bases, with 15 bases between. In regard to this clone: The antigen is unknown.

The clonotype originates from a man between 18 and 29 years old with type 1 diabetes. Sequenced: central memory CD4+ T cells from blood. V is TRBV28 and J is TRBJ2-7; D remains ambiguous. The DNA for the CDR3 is TGTGCCAGCACCGACAATACATTTCCCTACGAGCAGTACTTC. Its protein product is CASTDNTFPYEQYF.